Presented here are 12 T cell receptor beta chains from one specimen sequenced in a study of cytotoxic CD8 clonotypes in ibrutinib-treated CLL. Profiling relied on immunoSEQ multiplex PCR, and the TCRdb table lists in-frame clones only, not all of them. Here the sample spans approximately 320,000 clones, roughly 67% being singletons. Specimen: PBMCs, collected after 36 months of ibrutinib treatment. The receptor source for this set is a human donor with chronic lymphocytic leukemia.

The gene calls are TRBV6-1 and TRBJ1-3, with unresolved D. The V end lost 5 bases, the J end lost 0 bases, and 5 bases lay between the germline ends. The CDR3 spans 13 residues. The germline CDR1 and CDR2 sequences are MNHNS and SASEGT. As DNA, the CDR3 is TGTGCCAGCAGTCTCAGCTCTGGAAACACCATATATTTT. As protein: CASSLSSGNTIYF.

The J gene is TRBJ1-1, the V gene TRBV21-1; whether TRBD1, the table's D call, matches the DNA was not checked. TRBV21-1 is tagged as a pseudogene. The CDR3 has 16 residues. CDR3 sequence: CASSKGTGSLNTEAFF. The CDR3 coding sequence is TGTGCCAGCAGCAAGGGGACAGGGTCCCTGAACACTGAAGCTTTCTTT.

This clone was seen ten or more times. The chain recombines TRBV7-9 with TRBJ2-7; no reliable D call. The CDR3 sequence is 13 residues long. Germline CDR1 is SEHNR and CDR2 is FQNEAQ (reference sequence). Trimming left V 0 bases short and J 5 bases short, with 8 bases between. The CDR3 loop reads CASSLAGWHEQYF. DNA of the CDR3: TGTGCCAGCAGCTTAGCCGGGTGGCACGAGCAGTACTTC.

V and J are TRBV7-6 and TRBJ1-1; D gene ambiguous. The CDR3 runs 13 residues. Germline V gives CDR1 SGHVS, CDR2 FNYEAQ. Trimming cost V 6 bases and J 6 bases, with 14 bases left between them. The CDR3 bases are TGTGCCAGCAGGCCACACCAAGGAGCTGAAGCTTTCTTT. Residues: CASRPHQGAEAFF.

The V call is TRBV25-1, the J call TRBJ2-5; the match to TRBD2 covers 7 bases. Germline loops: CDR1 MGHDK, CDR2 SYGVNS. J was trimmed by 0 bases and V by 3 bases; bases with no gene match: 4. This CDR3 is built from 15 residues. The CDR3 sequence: CASSDRGVNQETQYF. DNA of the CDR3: TGTGCCAGCAGTGATCGGGGGGTAAACCAAGAGACCCAGTACTTC.

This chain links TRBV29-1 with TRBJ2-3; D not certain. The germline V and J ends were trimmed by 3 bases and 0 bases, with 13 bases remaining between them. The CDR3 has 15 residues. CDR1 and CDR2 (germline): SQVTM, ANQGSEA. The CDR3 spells CSVDPRSQSTDTQYF. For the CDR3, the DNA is TGCAGCGTTGACCCGAGGTCCCAAAGCACAGATACGCAGTATTTT.

The CDR3 bases are TGTGCCAGTAGTATAAGGCAGAGGTCCCAGTACTTC. Its protein product is CASSIRQRSQYF. The V and J genes are TRBV19 and TRBJ2-5; D is unresolved. The CDR3 is 12 amino acids. Deletions cut 2 bases from V and 9 bases from J, with 10 bases between. The germline V gene has CDR1 LNHDA and CDR2 SQIVND (reference sequence).

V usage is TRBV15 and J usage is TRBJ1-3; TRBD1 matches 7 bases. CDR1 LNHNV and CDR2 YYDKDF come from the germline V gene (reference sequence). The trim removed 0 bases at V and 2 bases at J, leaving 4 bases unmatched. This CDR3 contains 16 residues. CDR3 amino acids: CATSRDLGQAGNTIYF. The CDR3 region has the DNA TGTGCCACCAGCAGAGATCTTGGACAGGCTGGAAACACCATATATTTT.

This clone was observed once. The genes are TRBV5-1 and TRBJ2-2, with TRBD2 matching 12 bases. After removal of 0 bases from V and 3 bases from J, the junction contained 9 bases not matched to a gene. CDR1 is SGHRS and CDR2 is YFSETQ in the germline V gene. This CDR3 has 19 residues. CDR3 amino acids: CASSLALAGGTLYTGELFF. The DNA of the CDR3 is TGCGCCAGCAGCTTGGCCCTAGCGGGAGGGACCCTATACACCGGGGAGCTGTTTTTT.

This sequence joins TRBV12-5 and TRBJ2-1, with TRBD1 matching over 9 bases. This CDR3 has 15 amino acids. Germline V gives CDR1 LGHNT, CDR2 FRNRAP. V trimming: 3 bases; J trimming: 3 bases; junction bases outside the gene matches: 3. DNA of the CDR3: TGTGCTAGTGGTTTCGGGACAGGGAACTACAATGAGCAGTTCTTC. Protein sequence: CASGFGTGNYNEQFF. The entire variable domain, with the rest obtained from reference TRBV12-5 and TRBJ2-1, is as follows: DARVTQTPRHKVTEMGQEVTMRCQPILGHNTVFWYRQTMMQGLELLAYFRNRAPLDDSGMPKDRFSAEMPDATLATLKIQPSEPRDSAVYFCASGFGTGNYNEQFFGPGTRLTVL.

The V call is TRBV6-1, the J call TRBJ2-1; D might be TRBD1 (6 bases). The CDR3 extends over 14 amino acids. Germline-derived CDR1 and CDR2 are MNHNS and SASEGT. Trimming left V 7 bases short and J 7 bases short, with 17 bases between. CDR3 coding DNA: TGTGCCAGCACCCAGGGGACATTAGGTAATGAGCAGTTCTTC. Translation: CASTQGTLGNEQFF.

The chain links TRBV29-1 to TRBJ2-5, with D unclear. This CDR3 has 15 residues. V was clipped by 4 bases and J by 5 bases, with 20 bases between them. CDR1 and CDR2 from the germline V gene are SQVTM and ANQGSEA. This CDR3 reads CSVGDGPVNVETQYF. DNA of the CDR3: TGCAGCGTTGGGGATGGACCCGTGAACGTGGAGACCCAGTACTTC.